This TCR beta chain stems from a study of naive and memory T cell subsets. General observations from the study: Naive repertoires, especially CD8, held a few larger clonotypes, possibly memory cells re-expressing CD45RA. In CD4 and CD8 cells, diversity dropped from naive through EMRA. Expression changes during T cell differentiation may affect RNA-based TCR counts.

In germline, CDR1 is MNHEY, CDR2 SMNVEV (reference sequence). The CDR3 length is 13 residues. An equimolar mix of two oligonucleotides served as the beta constant-region primer for TRBC1 and TRBC2. Ligated cDNA was amplified by four rounds of PCR with nested alpha and beta constant-region primers and SP2. An oligonucleotide with the SP2 primer and a 12-nucleotide UMI was ligated to the cDNA 3' end. TCRdb re-called the UMI-ligation and nested PCR reads with MiXCR, one entry per CDR3 protein. The sample has about 150,000 distinct CDR3 sequences; about 20% are singletons. This clonotype was picked up a small number of times. Its antigen is undetermined.

Sequences were obtained from naive CD4+ T cells from blood. V and J are TRBV27 and TRBJ1-1, with D tentatively TRBD1 (5 bases). The sequence was collected from a human donor in good health. CDR3 DNA sequence: TGTGCTACCAGGGCGAAGAGGAACACTGAAGCTTTCTTT. This sequence encodes CATRAKRNTEAFF.